This passage covers 21 T cell receptor beta chains from one sample sequenced in a study of CD8+ T cells in alopecia areata. cDNA reverse transcribed from extracted RNA served as the sequencing template. Clones were sequenced by immunoSEQ multiplex PCR, and TCRdb holds only the in-frame ones, with some missing. The data show approximately 280,000 clones, roughly 64% seen once. Documented treatment: oral pan-JAK inhibitor, 5-10 mg twice daily. Here the sequenced sample was CD4+ T cells sorted from blood, taken at week 24, from a patient treated with tofacitinib. The receptors were gathered from a human donor with alopecia areata.

The rearrangement joins TRBV6-1 to TRBJ1-6; D not certain. Per germline, CDR1 MNHNS and CDR2 SASEGT. V shed 5 bases and J shed 10 bases, with 12 bases lying between them. This CDR3 has 13 residues. CDR3 protein: CASSPRPESPLHF. The CDR3 coding sequence is TGTGCCAGCAGTCCCCGCCCTGAGTCACCCCTCCACTTT.

The chain couples TRBV29-1 to TRBJ2-3; 7 positions match TRBD1. CDR1 and CDR2 (germline): SQVTM, ANQGSEA. The length of the CDR3 is 13 residues. J gave up 2 bases and V 7 bases, and 6 bases lay outside the gene matches. Here the CDR3 reads CSGVTGDTDTQYF. For the CDR3, the DNA is TGCAGCGGTGTTACAGGGGACACAGATACGCAGTATTTT.

V gene TRBV29-1 combines with J gene TRBJ1-2; perhaps TRBD1 as D (6 bases). The CDR3 is 14 amino acids. V shed 0 bases and J shed 7 bases, with 15 bases lying between them. From germline, CDR1 is SQVTM and CDR2 ANQGSEA. The CDR3 bases are TGCAGCGTTGAAGAGACAGGCGCCGCGCGTGGCTACACCTTC. This gives the protein CSVEETGAARGYTF.

V and J are TRBV14 and TRBJ2-1; 8 bases map to TRBD1. CDR1 is SGHDN and CDR2 is FVKESK in the germline V gene. This CDR3 has 17 amino acids. V lost 1 base, J lost 6 bases, and 11 bases stayed unmatched. CDR3: CASSQGYRTGLFNEQFF. Here the CDR3 DNA reads TGTGCCAGCAGCCAAGGATATAGGACAGGGTTGTTCAATGAGCAGTTCTTC.

The sample holds one count of this clone. V is TRBV4-2 and J is TRBJ2-1; weak D call: TRBD2 (5 bases). V shed 1 base and J shed 0 bases, with 10 bases lying between them. The CDR3 runs 16 residues. CDR1 LGHNA and CDR2 YNFKEQ come from the germline V gene. The CDR3: CASSQVRASSYNEQFF. The CDR3 DNA sequence: TGTGCCAGCAGCCAAGTGCGGGCGAGCTCCTACAATGAGCAGTTCTTC.

The chain carries TRBV19 and TRBJ2-7; D is unresolved. Germline-derived CDR1 and CDR2 are LNHDA and SQIVND (reference sequence). Trimming stripped 5 bases from V and 6 bases from J, with 17 bases between. CDR3 length: 14 amino acids. The CDR3 here is CASSPTGSLAEQYF. CDR3 bases: TGTGCCAGTAGTCCGACTGGGTCTTTGGCCGAGCAGTACTTC.

The genes are TRBV29-1 and TRBJ1-2; D gene ambiguous. Germline V CDR1 and CDR2: SQVTM, ANQGSEA. V was trimmed by 6 bases and J by 8 bases, leaving 4 bases between them. CDR3 length: 8 residues. The CDR3 nucleotides are TGCAGCGTGGAGGGCTACACCTTC. It translates to CSVEGYTF.

On this clone: The sample has other DNA sequences that encode this CDR3 too. The rearrangement links TRBV30 to TRBJ1-5, with D unclear. V was trimmed by 0 bases and J by 2 bases, leaving 8 bases between them. Germline V gene data show CDR1 as GTSNPN and CDR2 as SVGIG (reference sequence). CDR3 size: 14 residues. DNA for the CDR3: TGTGCCTGGAGTGTGGGTGGAGGCAATCAGCCCCAGCATTTT. This gives the protein CAWSVGGGNQPQHF.

The chain recombines TRBV29-1 with TRBJ1-2; no clear D gene. The CDR3 spans 15 residues. Per the germline V gene, CDR1 is SQVTM and CDR2 is ANQGSEA. The V end was cut by 0 bases, the J end by 6 bases, with 17 bases between. The CDR3 DNA sequence: TGCAGCGTTGAAGATGGGCCCGCGGGAGGACATGGCTACACCTTC. This codes for CSVEDGPAGGHGYTF.

CDR3: CAWTQGANYGYTF. The CDR3 DNA is TGTGCCTGGACCCAAGGAGCTAACTATGGCTACACCTTC. The rearrangement links TRBV30 to TRBJ1-2; D remains unclear. There are 13 residues in the CDR3. Germline lookup yields CDR1 GTSNPN and CDR2 SVGIG (reference sequence). Trimming removed 4 bases from V and 0 bases from J, with 9 bases in between.

This rearrangement joins TRBV29-1 to TRBJ2-3; possibly TRBD1 for D (6 bases). The V end lost 4 bases, the J end lost 6 bases, and 11 bases lay between the germline ends. The CDR3 totals 12 residues. Per the germline V gene, CDR1 is SQVTM and CDR2 is ANQGSEA. In nucleotides, the CDR3 is TGCAGCGTTGTAACAGGGACGGATACGCAGTATTTT. Encoded protein: CSVVTGTDTQYF.

The rearrangement links TRBV5-4 to TRBJ1-6; D is uncertain. The germline CDR1 and CDR2 sequences are SGHNT and YYREEE (reference sequence). The V end was cut by 4 bases, the J end by 4 bases, with 15 bases between. The CDR3 contains 16 residues. CDR3 DNA: TGTGCCAGCAGCCCCCGCGGGTCCGTTTATAATTCACCCCTCCACTTT. Protein: CASSPRGSVYNSPLHF.

The V and J genes are TRBV23-1 and TRBJ1-1; TRBD1 matches 9 bases. TRBV23-1 is filed as an ORF, its function uncertain. CDR3 length: 16 residues. V was clipped by 3 bases and J by 0 bases; unmatched bases: 5. The CDR3 region is CASSQYRGPMNTEAFF. CDR3 coding DNA: TGCGCCAGCAGTCAGTACAGGGGGCCTATGAACACTGAAGCTTTCTTT.

This clone was picked up many times. This chain links TRBV9 with TRBJ2-2, with D possibly TRBD1 on 6 matching bases. Germline values: CDR1 SGDLS, CDR2 YYNGEE. Trimming stripped 3 bases from V and 0 bases from J, with 6 bases between. This CDR3 contains 14 residues. DNA for the CDR3: TGTGCCAGCAGCGACAGGGCGAACACCGGGGAGCTGTTTTTT. Its protein product is CASSDRANTGELFF.

CDR3 bases: TGTGCCAGCAGCCCTAGACCGGGACTAGCCCCGGGAGATACGCAGTATTTT. Residues: CASSPRPGLAPGDTQYF. The chain combines TRBV5-4 with TRBJ2-3; 9 nucleotides agree with TRBD2. There are 17 residues in the CDR3. Germline-derived CDR1 and CDR2 are SGHNT and YYREEE (reference sequence). Trimming removed 4 bases from V and 5 bases from J; junction bases left unmatched: 14.

The J gene is TRBJ2-2, the V gene TRBV7-8; D might be TRBD2 (5 bases). V was shortened by 4 bases and J by 3 bases, with 18 bases between the two germline ends. Germline CDR1 reads SGHVS; CDR2 reads FQNEAQ. The CDR3 is 17 residues long. For the CDR3, the DNA is TGTGCCAGCAGCTCCCGGGTGCGGGCCTGGGACACCGGGGAGCTGTTTTTT. Protein: CASSSRVRAWDTGELFF.

This clone was counted only a few times. The rearrangement uses TRBV28 and TRBJ1-2; D call uncertain. The germline V gene encodes CDR1 MDHEN and CDR2 SYDVKM. The CDR3 is 16 residues long. The germline V and J ends were trimmed by 3 bases and 2 bases, with 16 bases remaining between them. The DNA for the CDR3 is TGTGCCAGCAGTTTTGGGTCGGTCGGTCAAAACTATGGCTACACCTTC. It is translated as CASSFGSVGQNYGYTF.

The V gene is TRBV7-8, the J gene TRBJ2-1; either TRBD1 or TRBD2 may fit D (5 bases each). The CDR3 loop spans 14 amino acids. With 7 bases removed from V and 6 bases from J, the gap between germline ends came to 16 bases. Germline CDR1 and CDR2: SGHVS and FQNEAQ. CDR3 amino acids: CASMPWGTLNEQFF. The CDR3 coding sequence is TGTGCCAGCATGCCTTGGGGGACCCTCAATGAGCAGTTCTTC.

The chain carries TRBV2 and TRBJ2-1, with 8 positions matching TRBD2. From germline, CDR1 is SNHLY and CDR2 FYNNEI. This CDR3 spans 13 amino acids. V shed 6 bases, J shed 4 bases, and the junction held 2 bases outside the gene matches. CDR3 residues: CASRLADYNEQFF. Written as DNA, the CDR3 is TGTGCCAGCAGACTAGCGGATTACAATGAGCAGTTCTTC.

The chain links TRBV18 to TRBJ2-7; TRBD1 aligns across 7 bases. The CDR3 contains 13 residues. Germline-derived CDR1 and CDR2 are KGHSH and LQKENI. With 6 bases clipped from V and 5 bases from J, the junction kept 7 bases outside the gene matches. The DNA for the CDR3 is TGTGCCAGCTCGACCGGGACAGAGGACGAGCAGTACTTC. Translated: CASSTGTEDEQYF. The complete variable domain, with remaining parts taken from reference TRBV18 and TRBJ2-7, reads NAGVMQNPRHLVRRRGQEARLRCSPMKGHSHVYWYRQLPEEGLKFMVYLQKENIIDESGMPKERFSAEFPKEGPSILRIQQVVRGDSAAYFCASSTGTEDEQYFGPGTRLTVT.

A note on this clone: The same CDR3 can be traced to other DNA sequences in this sample. The chain links TRBV29-1 to TRBJ1-2; TRBD1 might be the D (6 bases). V lost 0 bases and J lost 4, with 12 bases in between. In germline, CDR1 is SQVTM, CDR2 ANQGSEA. The CDR3 is made up of 14 amino acids. The CDR3 here is CSVEEARGAYGYTF. The DNA for the CDR3 is TGCAGCGTTGAAGAGGCGCGGGGGGCCTATGGCTACACCTTC. Drawing the rest from reference TRBV29-1 and TRBJ1-2, the complete variable domain is SAVISQKPSRDICQRGTSLTIQCQVDSQVTMMFWYRQQPGQSLTLIATANQGSEATYESGFVIDKFPISRPNLTFSTLTVSNMSPEDSSIYLCSVEEARGAYGYTFGSGTRLTVV.